These 20 T cell receptor beta chains share one sample of origin, sequenced in a study of blood T cell repertoires in COVID-19. TCRdb keeps only in-frame clones here, not all; method: immunoSEQ multiplex PCR. Here the sample spans about 260,000 clones, approximately 88% being singletons. The sequencing sample was made of PBMCs or T cells enriched from blood (not recorded which). The receptors stem from a woman in her thirties or forties who had been exposed to COVID-19.

The chain is built from TRBV4-1 and TRBJ1-6, with a tentative D call TRBD1 (5 bases). This CDR3 has 14 amino acids. V dropped 1 base and J dropped 13 bases, with 14 bases sitting between them. Germline V gene lookup returns CDR1 MGHRA and CDR2 YSYEKL. CDR3 sequence: CASSQAAGTLPLHF. The CDR3 DNA is TGCGCCAGCAGCCAAGCCGCAGGGACTCTTCCCCTCCACTTT.

This clone turned up a few times. Distinct nucleotide sequences in the sample also encode this CDR3. The chain carries TRBV19 and TRBJ2-3, with TRBD2 identical over 7 bases. The CDR3 length is 13 residues. The trim removed 4 bases at V and 3 bases at J, leaving 1 base unmatched. Germline CDR1 is LNHDA and CDR2 is SQIVND (reference sequence). In DNA, the CDR3 is TGTGCCAGTAGTAGACTAGCTACAGATACGCAGTATTTT. Translating it yields CASSRLATDTQYF.

This clone occurred once. V is TRBV7-3 and J is TRBJ1-2; D is unresolved. Looked up from germline, CDR1 is SGHTA and CDR2 is FQGTGA. V was pared by 5 bases and J by 0 bases, with 16 bases between. CDR3 length equals 16 residues. The CDR3 loop is CASSPDAGRANYGYTF. The CDR3 DNA reads TGTGCCAGCAGCCCTGATGCGGGGAGGGCTAACTATGGCTACACCTTC. The full variable domain, in which reference TRBV7-3 and TRBJ1-2 provide the parts outside the CDR3, is GAGVSQTPSNKVTEKGKYVELRCDPISGHTALYWYRQSLGQGPEFLIYFQGTGAADDSGLPNDRFFAVRPEGSVSTLKIQRTERGDSAVYLCASSPDAGRANYGYTFGSGTRLTVV.

The genes are TRBV12-5 and TRBJ1-6; D might be TRBD1 (6 bases). The CDR3 spans 16 residues. CDR1 and CDR2 (germline): LGHNT, FRNRAP. Trimming cost V 0 bases and J 4 bases, with 10 bases left between them. The CDR3 region has the DNA TGTGCTAGTGGTTTGGTTATTGGACAGTATAATTCACCCCTCCACTTT. Protein product: CASGLVIGQYNSPLHF. Full variable domain (rest looked up from reference TRBV12-5 and TRBJ1-6): DARVTQTPRHKVTEMGQEVTMRCQPILGHNTVFWYRQTMMQGLELLAYFRNRAPLDDSGMPKDRFSAEMPDATLATLKIQPSEPRDSAVYFCASGLVIGQYNSPLHFGNGTRLTVT.

The rearrangement uses TRBV27 and TRBJ2-7; TRBD1 agrees at 10 bases. The CDR3 is 14 amino acids. CDR1 MNHEY and CDR2 SMNVEV come from the germline V gene (reference sequence). V gave up 8 bases and J gave up 2 bases; unmatched junction bases: 6. DNA of the CDR3: TGTGCCAGCGGTCGACAGGGGGCGACCTACGAGCAGTACTTC. Encoded protein: CASGRQGATYEQYF.

The chain combines TRBV4-1 with TRBJ2-1, with D maybe TRBD2 (6 bases). The CDR3 totals 15 residues. V shed 6 bases and J shed 7 bases, with 19 bases lying between them. Germline V gene sequence: CDR1 MGHRA, CDR2 YSYEKL. CDR3 residues: CASRERWGGRNEQFF. Here the CDR3 DNA reads TGCGCCAGCAGGGAACGGTGGGGAGGAAGGAATGAGCAGTTCTTC.

V usage is TRBV3-1 (or the pseudogene TRBV3-2) and J usage is TRBJ1-2, with D perhaps TRBD1 (6 bases). The length of the CDR3 is 13 residues. Germline V gene lookup returns CDR1 LGHDT and CDR2 YNNKEL (reference sequence). V was clipped by 1 base and J by 8 bases, with 11 bases between them. CDR3 residues: CASSQAGERGYTF. Written as DNA, the CDR3 is TGTGCCAGCAGCCAAGCAGGGGAGCGGGGCTACACCTTC.

The chain combines TRBV2 with TRBJ2-3; possible D gene TRBD2, 5 bases. The CDR3 extends over 16 amino acids. V was cut by 0 bases and J by 3 bases, with 13 bases left in between. CDR1 and CDR2 from the germline V gene are SNHLY and FYNNEI. CDR3 nucleotide sequence: TGTGCCAGCAGTGAAGCGAGTACTAGAATGACAGATACGCAGTATTTT. This translates into CASSEASTRMTDTQYF. Together with reference TRBV2 and TRBJ2-3, the CDR3 gives the full variable domain: EPEVTQTPSHQVTQMGQEVILRCVPISNHLYFYWYRQILGQKVEFLVSFYNNEISEKSEIFDDQFSVERPDGSNFTLKIRSTKLEDSAMYFCASSEASTRMTDTQYFGPGTRLTVL.

This clone was seen many times. The gene calls are TRBV11-1 and TRBJ2-7; 11 bases fit TRBD2. The CDR3 covers 16 residues. CDR1 and CDR2 from the germline V gene are SGHAT and FQDESV (reference sequence). V lost 2 bases and J lost 0; bases outside the gene matches: 3. The chain's CDR3 is CASSLLTSGGSYEQYF. CDR3 nucleotide sequence: TGTGCCAGCAGCTTACTTACTAGCGGGGGCTCCTACGAGCAGTACTTC.

The CDR3 protein is CASSPGTGYEQYV. The CDR3 coding sequence is TGTGCCAGCAGCCCCGGGACAGGTTACGAGCAGTACGTC. The rearrangement joins TRBV11-3 to TRBJ2-7, with 8 positions matching TRBD1. The CDR3 is 13 amino acids. The V and J ends lost 5 bases and 4 bases, in that order; junction bases with no gene match: 4. Germline CDR1 is SGHNT and CDR2 is YENEEA.

The chain couples TRBV24-1 to TRBJ2-5; D not resolved. CDR1 and CDR2 from the germline V gene are KGHDR and SFDVKD. CDR3 length: 13 residues. V was clipped by 3 bases and J by 1 base, with 5 bases between them. The CDR3: CATSDPPQETQYF. DNA of the CDR3: TGTGCCACCAGTGATCCTCCCCAAGAGACCCAGTACTTC.

The chain employs TRBV6-5 and TRBJ1-1; 7 nucleotides match TRBD1. The CDR3 runs 13 residues. The germline CDR1 and CDR2 sequences are MNHEY and SVGAGI. V gave up 5 bases and J gave up 5 bases; unmatched junction bases: 5. CDR3 loop: CASSTGARTEAFF. The CDR3 DNA sequence: TGTGCCAGCAGTACAGGGGCGCGGACTGAAGCTTTCTTT.

This clone showed up just once. The rearrangement links TRBV18 to TRBJ1-2, with D possibly being TRBD1 (6 bases). This CDR3 is 13 amino acids long. The V gene's germline CDR1 is KGHSH and CDR2 LQKENI. V dropped 4 bases and J dropped 10 bases, with 16 bases sitting between them. CDR3 DNA: TGTGCCAGCTCACGACCGGGACAATTAGTCTACACCTTC. This sequence encodes CASSRPGQLVYTF.

The chain has TRBV5-1 and TRBJ1-2; tentative D call: TRBD1 (5 bases). Germline-derived CDR1 and CDR2 are SGHRS and YFSETQ. V was pared by 3 bases and J by 4 bases, with 10 bases between. The CDR3 spans 13 residues. In DNA form, the CDR3 reads TGCGCCAGCAGCTCAACAGGTTTCTATGGCTACACCTTC. It is translated as CASSSTGFYGYTF.

The CDR3 loop reads CASKTGTGMNTEAFF. CDR3 bases: TGTGCCAGCAAAACCGGGACAGGGATGAACACTGAAGCTTTCTTT. The V and J genes are TRBV19 and TRBJ1-1; 9 nucleotides line up with TRBD1. The CDR3 totals 15 residues. Germline lookup yields CDR1 LNHDA and CDR2 SQIVND (reference sequence). J lost 0 bases, V lost 9 bases, and 8 bases had no gene match.

The chain uses TRBV28 and TRBJ1-2, with D maybe TRBD1 (5 bases). In germline, CDR1 is MDHEN, CDR2 SYDVKM. The CDR3 length is 15 residues. Trimming shortened V by 5 bases and J by 8 bases, and 21 bases separated the two germline ends. Written as DNA, the CDR3 is TGTGCCAGCAGTGACCCCGTCGTTGGGGAGGGGGGCTACACCTTC. It translates to CASSDPVVGEGGYTF.

The chain couples TRBV7-2 to TRBJ1-6, with D possibly being TRBD1 (5 bases). The CDR3 consists of 14 residues. CDR1 and CDR2 from the germline V gene are SGHTA and FQGNSA. Deletions cut 6 bases from V and 10 bases from J, with 16 bases between. This CDR3 reads CASRPDTPGSPLHF. The CDR3 DNA sequence: TGTGCCAGCAGGCCGGACACTCCCGGGTCACCCCTCCACTTT.

V usage is TRBV27 and J usage is TRBJ2-2; a weak D match, TRBD1 (5 bases). V lost 3 bases to trimming and J lost 6 bases, with 14 bases between them. Germline CDR1 and CDR2: MNHEY and SMNVEV (reference sequence). This CDR3 contains 15 residues. DNA for the CDR3: TGTGCCAGCAGTTTCAGGCAGGGTGAGGCCGGGGAGCTGTTTTTT. It codes for CASSFRQGEAGELFF.

The chain combines TRBV12-3 or TRBV12-4 with TRBJ2-1; TRBD2 agrees at 11 bases. The CDR3 sequence is 13 residues long. Germline trimming cut 10 bases from V and 9 bases from J; bases unmatched to any gene: 8. DNA for the CDR3: TGTGCCACCAAACTAGCGGGGGACGTTGAGCAGTTCTTC. Translating it yields CATKLAGDVEQFF.

The gene calls are TRBV28 and TRBJ1-5; possibly TRBD1 for D (5 bases). Germline V gene data show CDR1 as MDHEN and CDR2 as SYDVKM. This CDR3 has 15 amino acids. Trimming shortened V by 7 bases and J by 0 bases, and 13 bases separated the two germline ends. As DNA, the CDR3 is TGTGCCAGCATAGGGGCATACAATAGCAATCAGCCCCAGCATTTT. Protein: CASIGAYNSNQPQHF.